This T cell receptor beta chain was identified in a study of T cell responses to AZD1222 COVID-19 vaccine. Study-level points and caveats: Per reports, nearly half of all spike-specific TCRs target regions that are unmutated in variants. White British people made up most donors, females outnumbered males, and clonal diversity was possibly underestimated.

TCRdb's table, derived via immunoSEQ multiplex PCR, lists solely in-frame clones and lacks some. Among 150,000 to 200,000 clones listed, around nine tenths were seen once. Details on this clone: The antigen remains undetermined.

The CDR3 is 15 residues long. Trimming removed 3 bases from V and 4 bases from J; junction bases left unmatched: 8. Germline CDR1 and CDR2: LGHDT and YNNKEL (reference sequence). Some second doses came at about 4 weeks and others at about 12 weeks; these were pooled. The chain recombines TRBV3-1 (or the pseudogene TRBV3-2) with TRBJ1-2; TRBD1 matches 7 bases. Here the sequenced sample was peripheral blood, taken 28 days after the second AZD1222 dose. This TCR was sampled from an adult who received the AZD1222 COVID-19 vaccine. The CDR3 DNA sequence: TGTGCCAGCAGCCAGCTATTCGACAGGGTCTATGGCTACACCTTC. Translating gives CASSQLFDRVYGYTF.